The source of this TCR beta chain is a study of identical twins. For this clonotype: The antigen is unknown.

Study results and limitations: Partial confounding of zero-insertion analyses by invariant MAIT and iNKT cells was possible.

Trimming stripped 3 bases from V and 5 bases from J, with 14 bases between. The germline V gene encodes CDR1 SGDLS and CDR2 YYNGEE. The CDR3 consists of 15 residues. TCRdb ran MiXCR on the 5' RACE reads and lists one entry per CDR3 protein. The sample comprises about 520,000 distinct CDR3 sequences, less than 25% of which are singletons, and 0.91% rests with the top ten. These data also featured in a second study, about T cells expressing NK-cell markers. This second report adds: HCMV seropositivity marked seven of the eight sequenced donors; one was seronegative.

What was sequenced was CD4+ T cells sorted from blood. This sequence was found in a woman younger than 30 in good health. The rearrangement links TRBV9 to TRBJ2-2; unclear D gene. The CDR3 region is CASSGTWARTGELFF. In DNA, the CDR3 is TGTGCCAGCAGCGGGACGTGGGCTAGGACCGGGGAGCTGTTTTTT.